This TCR beta chain was captured by sequencing in a study of chemoradiotherapy in HPV16-positive cancers. Study-wide background: Candidate HPV-specific clones and shared TCR motifs came from two HPV16-positive patients. Findings and caveats of the study: Candidate HPV-specific clones and E7-related TCR motifs grew in tumor during treatment. HPV-specific T cells were functionally defined from only a couple of HPV16-positive patients.

V dropped 2 bases and J dropped 4; count of bases not matched to a gene: 7. The CDR3 has 16 residues. CDR1 and CDR2 from the germline V gene are MRHNA and SNTAGT. To note about this clone: The antigen remains undetermined.

Here immunoSEQ multiplex PCR was the method, and the copy in TCRdb shows in-frame clones only, minus some. Of about 53,000 clones in the sample, roughly nine tenths were seen once. Over chemoradiotherapy, repertoires were sampled more than once. Specimen: blood, collected from a patient who underwent chemoradiotherapy. The V and J genes are TRBV6-4 and TRBJ2-3; TRBD1 agrees at 9 bases. The sequence derives from a human donor with HPV-associated anogenital cancer. This chain's CDR3 is CASSDKGTGHPDTQYF. The CDR3 DNA follows: TGTGCCAGCAGTGACAAAGGGACAGGGCATCCAGATACGCAGTATTTT.